This is a list of T cell receptor beta chains from one sample in a study of cytomegalovirus exposure and HLA in healthy donors. Profiling relied on immunoSEQ multiplex PCR, and the TCRdb table lists in-frame clones only, not all of them. The data contain about 67,000 clones, 80% to 90% of them singletons. The sequenced sample was PBMCs. The source of these receptors is a woman aged 25 to 39 in good health and CMV-seropositive. The CDR3 runs from the conserved cysteine through the conserved F or W. The order of the fields is V gene, clone size, D gene, J gene, CDR3 length, CDR3 protein, CDR3 DNA. D genes are given only for firm matches. The size of a clone is reported for some rows only, either as once, few or many, or as a class for expanded clones.

v_call: TRBV11-2
clone_size: once
d_call: TRBD2
j_call: TRBJ2-5
cdr3_length: 13
cdr3_aa: CASSLAGGGAQYF
cdr3_nt: TGTGCCAGCAGCCTAGCGGGAGGTGGGGCCCAGTACTTC

v_call: TRBV29-1
clone_size: .
d_call: TRBD1
j_call: TRBJ2-7
cdr3_length: 15
cdr3_aa: CSVEDRGTGGFEQYF
cdr3_nt: TGCAGCGTTGAAGATCGAGGGACAGGGGGCTTCGAGCAGTACTTC

v_call: TRBV7-9
clone_size: .
d_call: TRBD2
j_call: TRBJ2-5
cdr3_length: 16
cdr3_aa: CASSFGLGGFRETQYF
cdr3_nt: TGTGCCAGCAGTTTCGGACTAGGCGGGTTCCGGGAGACCCAGTACTTC

v_call: TRBV10-2
clone_size: .
d_call: .
j_call: TRBJ2-7
cdr3_length: 11
cdr3_aa: CASSGSYEQYF
cdr3_nt: TGCGCCAGCAGCGGGTCCTACGAGCAGTACTTC

v_call: TRBV5-5
clone_size: few
d_call: .
j_call: TRBJ1-2
cdr3_length: 14
cdr3_aa: CASSLGKGHYGYTF
cdr3_nt: TGTGCCAGCAGCTTGGGAAAGGGGCACTATGGCTACACCTTC

v_call: TRBV28
clone_size: once
d_call: TRBD1
j_call: TRBJ2-3
cdr3_length: 15
cdr3_aa: CASGEGAPGTDTQYF
cdr3_nt: TGTGCCAGCGGAGAGGGGGCCCCGGGCACAGATACGCAGTATTTT

v_call: TRBV7-2
clone_size: .
d_call: TRBD2
j_call: TRBJ2-1
cdr3_length: 17
cdr3_aa: CASSPNPPGLAGNEQFF
cdr3_nt: TGTGCCAGCAGCCCCAACCCCCCGGGACTAGCGGGCAATGAGCAGTTCTTC

v_call: TRBV5-4
clone_size: .
d_call: TRBD2
j_call: TRBJ2-1
cdr3_length: 17
cdr3_aa: CASSHKQAGPSLDEQFF
cdr3_nt: TGTGCCAGCAGCCACAAGCAAGCGGGACCCTCTTTGGATGAGCAGTTCTTC

v_call: TRBV21-1
clone_size: .
d_call: .
j_call: TRBJ2-7
cdr3_length: 15
cdr3_aa: CASSKAETGICEQYF
cdr3_nt: TGTGCCAGCAGCAAAGCCGAAACAGGGATCTGCGAGCAGTACTTC

v_call: TRBV6-1
clone_size: .
d_call: .
j_call: TRBJ1-5
cdr3_length: 14
cdr3_aa: CASSVDRSNQPQHF
cdr3_nt: TGTGCCAGCAGTGTCGACAGGAGCAATCAGCCCCAGCATTTT

v_call: TRBV4-1
clone_size: .
d_call: TRBD1
j_call: TRBJ1-1
cdr3_length: 16
cdr3_aa: CASSQVTQGANTEAFF
cdr3_nt: TGCGCCAGCAGCCAAGTGACACAGGGGGCGAACACTGAAGCTTTCTTT

v_call: TRBV10-1
clone_size: .
d_call: TRBD1
j_call: TRBJ2-4
cdr3_length: 14
cdr3_aa: CASSDRGPKNIQYF
cdr3_nt: TGCGCCAGCAGCGACAGGGGTCCCAAAAACATTCAGTACTTC

v_call: TRBV19
clone_size: .
d_call: .
j_call: TRBJ2-7
cdr3_length: 11
cdr3_aa: CASKSGYEQYF
cdr3_nt: TGTGCCAGTAAGTCGGGATACGAGCAGTACTTC

v_call: TRBV28
clone_size: .
d_call: .
j_call: TRBJ2-5
cdr3_length: 15
cdr3_aa: CASSLLGAGQETQYF
cdr3_nt: TGTGCCAGCAGTTTATTGGGGGCAGGGCAAGAGACCCAGTACTTC

v_call: TRBV27
clone_size: .
d_call: TRBD2
j_call: TRBJ2-1
cdr3_length: 15
cdr3_aa: CASSGGLALYNEQFF
cdr3_nt: TGTGCCAGCAGTGGTGGACTAGCGCTCTACAATGAGCAGTTCTTC

v_call: TRBV27
clone_size: .
d_call: TRBD2
j_call: TRBJ2-7
cdr3_length: 15
cdr3_aa: CASSLFLAGGYEQYF
cdr3_nt: TGTGCCAGCAGTTTATTCTTAGCGGGTGGCTACGAGCAGTACTTC

v_call: TRBV5-4
clone_size: .
d_call: TRBD2
j_call: TRBJ2-7
cdr3_length: 14
cdr3_aa: CASRSAGGPYEQYF
cdr3_nt: TGTGCCAGCAGAAGTGCGGGAGGCCCATACGAGCAGTACTTC